The rows below give T cell receptor beta chains drawn from one sample of a study of shared clonotypes between healthy human individuals. Only in-frame clones appear in the TCRdb table, and some are missing; sequencing was by immunoSEQ multiplex PCR. The sample lists approximately 2.3 million clones; approximately 95% were seen once. The sample comprised naive CD4+ T cells from PBMCs. These receptor sequences come from a man aged 18 to 29 in good health. Some clones in this sample may be carry-over from other donors' samples. Each CDR3 is given with its conserved first and last residue. A D gene is named only where the DNA matches it firmly. Clone size is stated in some rows and not others, as once, few, many or a class when expanded.

cdr3_nt cdr3_aa d_call j_call clone_size v_call
TGCGCCAGCAGCTTGGAGGGCGATGGCTACACCTTC CASSLEGDGYTF . TRBJ1-2 once TRBV5-1
TGTGCCAGCAGTTACGGCAGGGGGAGCTCCTACGAGCAGTACTTC CASSYGRGSSYEQYF TRBD1 TRBJ2-7 . TRBV6-5
TGTGCCACCAGCATCGCGACTAGTCGACGGTGGCAGTTCTTC CATSIATSRRWQFF . TRBJ2-1 . TRBV15
TGTGCCAGCAGTTTGGGCGGGAGTAGCTACGAGCAGTACTTC CASSLGGSSYEQYF TRBD2 TRBJ2-7 . TRBV28
TGCAGCGTGTCAGGTTGGACCGGGGAGCTGTTTTTT CSVSGWTGELFF . TRBJ2-2 . TRBV29-1
TGTGCCAGCAGCTTCGGGACAGGCGTTCGGTTTGAAGCTTTCTTT CASSFGTGVRFEAFF TRBD1 TRBJ1-1 . TRBV5-4
TGTGCCAGCAGGAATAGCGGGAGGACCGGGGAGCTGTTTTTT CASRNSGRTGELFF TRBD2 TRBJ2-2 once TRBV6-1
TGTGCCTGGACCCTGGGGACTAGCGGGAGTGAGACCCAGTACTTC CAWTLGTSGSETQYF TRBD2 TRBJ2-5 once TRBV30
TGTGCCAGCAGGAAGGGGGAGGGTTTGCGAGAGACCCAGTACTTC CASRKGEGLRETQYF . TRBJ2-5 . TRBV6-5
TGTGCCAGCACGGAGACCCCGGTGGCGGGAGAAGAAGAGCAGTTCTTC CASTETPVAGEEEQFF TRBD2 TRBJ2-1 . TRBV9
TGTGCCAGCAGTTTAGGGACAGCTGGAAACACCATATATTTT CASSLGTAGNTIYF TRBD1 TRBJ1-3 . TRBV28
TGCGCCAGCAGCCAAGCGGGGGTAGGGGCGGACATTCAGTACTTC CASSQAGVGADIQYF . TRBJ2-4 . TRBV4-1
TGTGCCAGCAGCTTCCAAAGGGGGGACCGATATGGCTACACCTTC CASSFQRGDRYGYTF . TRBJ1-2 . TRBV7-9
TGCGCCAGCAGCGAGTACGGGTCAGATACGCAGTATTTT CASSEYGSDTQYF . TRBJ2-3 . TRBV5-1
TGTGCCAGCAGTTACTCTAGGAGCAATCAGCCCCAGCATTTT CASSYSRSNQPQHF . TRBJ1-5 . TRBV6-5
TGTGCCTGGAGACAGTTACAAGAGACCCAGTACTTC CAWRQLQETQYF . TRBJ2-5 . TRBV30
TGCGCCAGCAGCTTGATGTATAACATGAACACTGAAGCTTTCTTT CASSLMYNMNTEAFF . TRBJ1-1 . TRBV5-1
TGTGCCAGCAGCTTGGCCGCTGAGGGGACGCATTATAATTCACCCCTCCACTTT CASSLAAEGTHYNSPLHF . TRBJ1-6 . TRBV5-6
TGTGCCACCAGCAGAGATTTTTCCCCGGGATCTGGAAACACCATATATTTT CATSRDFSPGSGNTIYF . TRBJ1-3 . TRBV15
TGCGCCAGCAGGGAGGGAAATAATGAGCAGTTCTTC CASREGNNEQFF . TRBJ2-1 . TRBV5-1
TGTGCCAGCACGGACAGCGTGGGGACTGAAGCTTTCTTT CASTDSVGTEAFF . TRBJ1-1 . TRBV18
TGTGCCATCAGTGAAGGGATTACAGGGGGCTATGGCTACACCTTC CAISEGITGGYGYTF TRBD1 TRBJ1-2 . TRBV10-3
TGTGCCAGCAGTCCGCCGGGGCGGTTCTCTGGGGCCAACGTCCTGACTTTC CASSPPGRFSGANVLTF . TRBJ2-6 . TRBV11-1
TGTGCCAGCAGCTCATCACCGAACACCGGGGAGCTGTTTTTT CASSSSPNTGELFF . TRBJ2-2 . TRBV5-4
TGTGCCAGCAGCCTTATAGGGAACACTGAAGCTTTCTTT CASSLIGNTEAFF . TRBJ1-1 . TRBV5-5
TGTGCCAGTAACTTTAACTGGGCGAATGAAAAACTGTTTTTT CASNFNWANEKLFF . TRBJ1-4 . TRBV19
TGTGCCAGCAGTTTTCTCCGGGGGGAGACTAGCGGGGGAACCCTCCCTTTGGGGCAGTTCTTC CASSFLRGETSGGTLPLGQFF TRBD2 TRBJ2-1 . TRBV27
TGTGCCAGCAGCTTGGTCGGCCAAGAGACCCAGTACTTC CASSLVGQETQYF . TRBJ2-5 . TRBV5-6
TGCGCCAGCAGCCAGCAGCGGGGGGTCACAGATACGCAGTATTTT CASSQQRGVTDTQYF TRBD2 TRBJ2-3 . TRBV4-1
TGTGCCTGGAGGAAGACAGATACGCAGTATTTT CAWRKTDTQYF . TRBJ2-3 . TRBV30
TGTGCCAGCAGCTTCCAGGGGACCACCATATATTTT CASSFQGTTIYF . TRBJ1-3 . TRBV11-2
TGTGCCAGCGGGAACTCCTACGAGCAGTACTTC CASGNSYEQYF . TRBJ2-7 . TRBV6-5
TGTGCCAGCAAAACAGGCGTTAGCAATCAGCCCCAGCATTTT CASKTGVSNQPQHF . TRBJ1-5 . TRBV28
TGTGCCAGCAGCTCTTACAGGGGAGAGGCAAATGAGCAGTTCTTC CASSSYRGEANEQFF TRBD1 TRBJ2-1 . TRBV5-4
TGCAGTGCTGGCCCTAGAGCTGAGCAGTTCTTC CSAGPRAEQFF . TRBJ2-1 . TRBV20-1
TGTGCCAGTACTACTAAGACTAGCGGGACGAACACCGGGGAGCTGTTTTTT CASTTKTSGTNTGELFF TRBD2 TRBJ2-2 . TRBV19
TGTGCCAGTAGTTCGCGGGAGCCAGGGAGAAGGAGCACTGAAGCTTTCTTT CASSSREPGRRSTEAFF . TRBJ1-1 . TRBV19
TGTGCCAGCAGTCCCCGACAGGGAGGCACCGGGGAGCTGTTTTTT CASSPRQGGTGELFF . TRBJ2-2 . TRBV28
TGTGCCAGCAGCTTAGCGGCTAGTTCGGGTACAGATACGCAGTATTTT CASSLAASSGTDTQYF . TRBJ2-3 . TRBV7-2
TGTGCCAGCAAGTTTCGGGCTGCAGGGGAGACCCAGTACTTC CASKFRAAGETQYF . TRBJ2-5 . TRBV6-6
TGTGCCAGCAGCCCAGGGTTAGATCAGCCCCAGCATTTT CASSPGLDQPQHF . TRBJ1-5 . TRBV7-2
TGTGCCAGCAGCTCCGGGACAGAAATGGAAAAACTGTTTTTT CASSSGTEMEKLFF TRBD1 TRBJ1-4 . TRBV5-4
TGTGCCAGCAGTTTAAGGGGACAGGGGGCCAGAGGAGAGACCCAGTACTTC CASSLRGQGARGETQYF TRBD1 TRBJ2-5 once TRBV28
TGCGCCAGCAGTCAAGGAACGTGTCAGCCCCAGCATTTT CASSQGTCQPQHF . TRBJ1-5 . TRBV23-1
TGCAGCGTCCGGCGTGGGAACACTGAAGCTTTCTTT CSVRRGNTEAFF . TRBJ1-1 few TRBV29-1
TGTGCCAGCAGCATTAGACGGGGACTAGCGGCCCTCAATGAGCAGTTCTTC CASSIRRGLAALNEQFF TRBD2 TRBJ2-1 . TRBV7-7
TGTGCCAGTAGTATTGAGGGAGGGCCGTTAAGGGGGGAGCTGTTTTTT CASSIEGGPLRGELFF TRBD2 TRBJ2-2 once TRBV19
TGTGCCAGCAGCCCCGGACCAAACCTCCCGGGAAACACCATATATTTT CASSPGPNLPGNTIYF . TRBJ1-3 . TRBV5-4
TGCGCCAGCAGCCATGATGAGGAGACCCAGTACTTC CASSHDEETQYF . TRBJ2-5 . TRBV4-1
TGTGCCAGCAGGCAGGGTCAGCCCCAGCATTTT CASRQGQPQHF . TRBJ1-5 . TRBV28
TGTGCCATCACCCCGGGACTAGCGGGAGCAGATACGCAGTATTTT CAITPGLAGADTQYF TRBD2 TRBJ2-3 . TRBV10-3